This T cell receptor beta chain derives from a study of blood T cell repertoires in COVID-19. This clone was seen once. Germline trimming cut 7 bases from V and 3 bases from J; bases unmatched to any gene: 6. CDR3 size: 12 residues. The V gene's germline CDR1 is SQVTM and CDR2 ANQGSEA. Generated by immunoSEQ multiplex PCR, the TCRdb table keeps only in-frame clones and is missing some. The sample contains approximately 280,000 clones, 75% to 90% of which appear only once. The sequence was obtained from a woman aged 25 to 39 who had recovered from COVID-19. This rearrangement joins TRBV29-1 to TRBJ2-7, with 7 bases aligning to TRBD1. The sample taken for sequencing was peripheral blood. In DNA, the CDR3 is TGCAGCGGTACGGGACAGCACTACGAGCAGTACTTC. This gives the protein CSGTGQHYEQYF.